The 5 T cell receptor beta chains presented below share a single source sample, sequenced in a study of cytomegalovirus exposure and HLA in healthy donors (dated by TCRdb to 2016 to 2017). Library preparation employed the immunoSEQ multiplex PCR assay. The multiplex PCR relied on a mix of 60 forward primers for TCR Vbeta segments and 13 reverse primers for TCR Jbeta segments. TCRdb stores this immuneACCESS table with in-frame sequences only. Part of the clones is absent; in the studies checked, under half of the shortfall reflects unresolved V genes, and no reason is known for the rest. The sample table contains around 200,000 clones; only one count was recorded for over 70% of them. The biggest ten clones account for approximately 3.7% of the sample. Sequencing used PBMCs. The receptors here all came from a woman aged 60-70 years in good health and CMV-seropositive.

The sample holds one count of this clone. This CDR3 is CASSLDGGFDASQYF. The CDR3, as DNA: TGCGCCAGCAGCTTGGATGGGGGCTTCGACGCTAGCCAGTACTTC. The chain uses TRBV5-1 and TRBJ2-5, with a possible D match to TRBD1 (6 bases). The CDR3 runs 15 residues. V was pared by 0 bases and J by 10 bases, with 19 bases between. Germline values: CDR1 SGHRS, CDR2 YFSETQ.

Of note for this clone: The same CDR3 also results from other DNA sequences found in this sample. The rearrangement links TRBV4-1 to TRBJ2-2; no clear D gene. Trimming cost V 0 bases and J 6 bases, with 8 bases left between them. Germline values: CDR1 MGHRA, CDR2 YSYEKL. CDR3 length: 14 residues. This chain's CDR3 is CASSQDRVAGELFF. CDR3 nucleotides: TGCGCCAGCAGCCAAGATCGGGTAGCCGGGGAGCTGTTTTTT.

This rearrangement joins TRBV6-1 to TRBJ1-2; 10 bases agree with TRBD1. The CDR3 has 13 amino acids. Germline-derived CDR1 and CDR2 are MNHNS and SASEGT. The V gene end was trimmed by 6 bases and the J gene end by 7 bases; junction bases not matched to a gene: 5. CDR3 nucleotide sequence: TGTGCCAGCAGCCCGGGACAGGGGCCTGGCTACACCTTC. Its protein product is CASSPGQGPGYTF.

Concerning this clone itself: The junction does not match germline at one end; this may be a read error. This chain uses TRBV9 with TRBJ2-6, with TRBD1 matching 10 bases. CDR3 length: 18 residues. CDR1 and CDR2 (germline): SGDLS, YYNGEE. The DNA of the CDR3 is TGTGCCAGCAGCCCTCTGACAGGGGGCGCATCGGGGGCCAACGGCCTGACTTTC. Residues: CASSPLTGGASGANGLTF.

The rearrangement links TRBV28 to TRBJ1-1, with 9 nucleotides matching TRBD1. In germline, CDR1 is MDHEN, CDR2 SYDVKM. The junction had 3 bases not matched to a gene; V was cut back by 6 bases and J by 1 base. This CDR3 comprises 14 residues. The CDR3 DNA reads as TGTGCCAGCAGAACGGGACAGGGGAACACTGAAGCTTTCTTT. Translation: CASRTGQGNTEAFF. Complete variable domain (other parts from reference TRBV28 and TRBJ1-1): DVKVTQSSRYLVKRTGEKVFLECVQDMDHENMFWYRQDPGLGLRLIYFSYDVKMKEKGDIPEGYSVSREKKERFSLILESASTNQTSMYLCASRTGQGNTEAFFGQGTRLTVV.